The rows below give T cell receptor beta chains drawn from one sample of a study of OX40 agonist ivuxolimab in advanced cancers. Some clones are missing from TCRdb's copy, which holds only in-frame ones; the method was immunoSEQ multiplex PCR. The profile shows more than 60,000 clones, 65% to 85% of them singletons. The sequencing here drew on CD4+ or CD8+ T cells sorted from blood, taken in a trial of the OX40 agonist ivuxolimab. Receptor source: an adult with an advanced solid tumor such as melanoma, head and neck, liver or kidney cancer. CDR3s include the opening cysteine and the closing phenylalanine or tryptophan. The order of the fields is V gene, J gene, D gene, clone size, CDR3 protein, CDR3 DNA. The D gene is left open where the match is weak. For some rows the clone size is stated as once, few or many, or as a class when expanded; others skip it.

>TRBV7-2|TRBJ2-7|-|-
CASSLDRGGAEQYF
TGTGCCAGCAGCTTAGACAGGGGAGGAGCCGAGCAGTACTTC
>TRBV6-5|TRBJ2-2|-|-
CASSYRQGLNTGELFF
TGTGCCAGCAGTTACCGGCAGGGACTGAACACCGGGGAGCTGTTTTTT
>TRBV5-6|TRBJ1-5|-|once
CASSPDGSNQPQHF
TGTGCCAGCAGCCCCGACGGTAGCAATCAGCCCCAGCATTTT
>TRBV5-1|TRBJ2-5|-|once
CASSLSGLNQETQYF
TGCGCCAGCAGCTTGTCCGGCCTCAACCAAGAGACCCAGTACTTC
>TRBV19|TRBJ2-3|-|-
CASGIGDTQYF
TGTGCCAGCGGGATTGGAGATACGCAGTATTTT
>TRBV7-3|TRBJ1-1|TRBD1|-
CASSKQGGTVTEAFF
TGTGCCAGCAGCAAACAGGGGGGAACGGTCACTGAAGCTTTCTTT
>TRBV7-3|TRBJ2-7|-|-
CASSLGTNIGASSEQYF
TGTGCCAGCAGCTTAGGAACTAATATAGGGGCCTCTTCCGAGCAGTACTTC
>TRBV7-8|TRBJ2-7|TRBD1|-
CASSLDRGGGYEQYF
TGTGCCAGCAGCTTAGACAGGGGTGGTGGGTACGAGCAGTACTTC
>TRBV5-1|TRBJ2-2|-|few
CASSQETDNTGELFF
TGCGCCAGCAGCCAGGAAACCGACAACACCGGGGAGCTGTTTTTT
>TRBV28|TRBJ2-7|-|-
CASSSIDEQYF
TGTGCCAGCAGTTCGATAGACGAGCAGTACTTC
>TRBV4-1|TRBJ1-1|-|-
CASSQSLAGAFF
TGCGCCAGCAGCCAAAGCCTGGCAGGAGCTTTCTTT
>TRBV28|TRBJ1-3|-|-
CASSQEAGRPLSGNTIYF
TGTGCCAGCAGCCAAGAGGCAGGGCGACCTCTCTCTGGAAACACCATATATTTT
>TRBV6-6|TRBJ1-2|TRBD1|-
CASSDPGGGYGYTF
TGTGCCAGCAGCGACCCAGGGGGGGGCTATGGCTACACCTTC
>TRBV5-1|TRBJ1-6|TRBD1|-
CASSSGTGATDSPLHF
TGCGCCAGCAGCTCGGGGACAGGGGCTACGGATTCACCCCTCCACTTT
>TRBV5-1|TRBJ2-5|TRBD1|-
CASSLRTGGAATQYF
TGCGCCAGCAGCTTACGGACAGGGGGCGCGGCGACCCAGTACTTC
>TRBV6-1|TRBJ2-7|TRBD2|once
CASSGVFGGSSYEQYF
TGTGCCAGCAGTGGGGTCTTCGGGGGGAGCTCCTACGAGCAGTACTTC
>TRBV4-1|TRBJ2-3|TRBD1|-
CASSQRQGQDTQYF
TGCGCCAGCAGCCAACGACAGGGACAAGATACGCAGTATTTT
>TRBV5-1|TRBJ1-6|-|-
CASRSEVGNSPLHF
TGCGCCAGCAGATCGGAGGTTGGGAATTCACCCCTCCACTTT
>TRBV20-1|TRBJ2-5|-|-
CSASGRETQYF
TGCAGTGCCTCGGGGCGAGAGACCCAGTACTTC
>TRBV6-5|TRBJ2-7|TRBD1|-
CASSYRTTGGTYEQYF
TGTGCCAGCAGTTATCGAACGACAGGGGGCACTTACGAGCAGTACTTC
>TRBV5-4|TRBJ2-5|-|-
CASSSFGQETQYF
TGTGCCAGCAGCTCCTTCGGCCAAGAGACCCAGTACTTC
>TRBV5-1|TRBJ2-3|TRBD2|-
CASSWGAGGSTDTQYF
TGCGCCAGCAGCTGGGGAGCGGGGGGGAGCACAGATACGCAGTATTTT
>TRBV19|TRBJ2-5|-|few
CASSMSGQRRTETQYF
TGTGCCAGTAGTATGTCAGGACAGAGGAGGACGGAGACCCAGTACTTC
>TRBV5-1|TRBJ1-3|-|-
CASSPSLGSGNTIYF
TGCGCCAGCAGCCCTTCTCTAGGTTCTGGAAACACCATATATTTT
>TRBV19|TRBJ2-5|-|-
CASSIDLSPETQYF
TGTGCCAGTAGTATAGATCTCAGCCCGGAGACCCAGTACTTC
>TRBV7-9|TRBJ2-5|TRBD2|-
CASSRGAGGAVETQYF
TGTGCCAGCAGCCGCGGGGCGGGGGGGGCCGTAGAGACCCAGTACTTC
>TRBV9|TRBJ1-5|TRBD1|few
CASSPSGQGGQPQHF
TGTGCCAGCAGCCCCTCGGGACAGGGAGGTCAGCCCCAGCATTTT
>TRBV6-1|TRBJ2-3|-|-
CASSRDFTDTQYF
TGTGCCAGCAGTCGGGACTTCACAGATACGCAGTATTTT
>TRBV5-1|TRBJ2-7|-|-
CASSLDFRVEQYF
TGCGCCAGCAGCTTGGATTTCCGGGTTGAGCAGTACTTC
>TRBV18|TRBJ2-7|-|-
CASSPQTVREQYF
TGTGCCAGCTCACCACAGACAGTGCGGGAGCAGTACTTC
>TRBV2|TRBJ2-4|TRBD2|-
CASSVQTSGGTLAKNIQYF
TGTGCCAGCAGTGTCCAGACTAGCGGGGGGACACTAGCCAAAAACATTCAGTACTTC
>TRBV19|TRBJ1-2|-|-
CASSIDRVYGYTF
TGTGCCAGTAGTATAGACAGGGTCTATGGCTACACCTTC
>TRBV5-1|TRBJ2-7|TRBD1|-
CASSSRQGTNGEQYF
TGCGCCAGCAGCTCCCGACAGGGGACCAATGGGGAGCAGTACTTC
>TRBV5-3|TRBJ2-7|TRBD1|-
CASSLIGQGSYEQYF
TGTGCCAGCAGCTTGATAGGACAGGGGTCCTACGAGCAGTACTTC
>TRBV5-8|TRBJ2-5|-|-
CASSQGDTNQETQYF
TGTGCCAGCAGCCAAGGGGACACTAACCAAGAGACCCAGTACTTC
>TRBV9|TRBJ1-2|-|-
CASSVEGVKNGYTF
TGTGCCAGCAGCGTTGAGGGGGTTAAAAATGGCTACACCTTC
>TRBV28|TRBJ1-2|-|-
CASNSSPGYYGYTF
TGTGCCAGCAACAGTTCCCCAGGGTACTATGGCTACACCTTC
>TRBV14|TRBJ1-2|-|-
CASSQTVDYGYTF
TGTGCCAGCAGCCAGACAGTCGACTATGGCTACACCTTC
>TRBV10-3|TRBJ1-1|-|-
CAISDQGQNTEAFF
TGTGCCATCAGTGACCAGGGCCAGAACACTGAAGCTTTCTTT
>TRBV6-1|TRBJ2-5|TRBD2|-
CASSDWLAGGQETQYF
TGTGCCAGCAGTGACTGGCTAGCGGGGGGCCAAGAGACCCAGTACTTC
>TRBV28|TRBJ1-2|-|-
CASSVLTGMGYTF
TGTGCCAGCAGTGTCCTTACAGGGATGGGCTACACCTTC
>TRBV15|TRBJ2-5|-|-
CATSTNLGAQETQYF
TGTGCCACCAGCACCAACCTGGGAGCCCAAGAGACCCAGTACTTC
>TRBV7-9|TRBJ1-6|-|-
CASSLGTRYNSPLHF
TGTGCCAGCAGCTTAGGGACAAGATATAATTCACCCCTCCACTTT
>TRBV6-9|TRBJ2-3|TRBD2|-
CASSALAGGADTQYF
TGTGCCAGCAGCGCCCTAGCGGGGGGCGCAGATACGCAGTATTTT
>TRBV19|TRBJ1-6|TRBD1|-
CASTGQGINSPLHF
TGTGCCAGTACCGGACAGGGAATAAATTCACCCCTCCACTTT
>TRBV5-1|TRBJ2-1|-|-
CASSLGHFVGNEQFF
TGCGCCAGCAGCTTGGGACACTTCGTAGGGAATGAGCAGTTCTTC
>TRBV19|TRBJ1-3|TRBD1|-
CASTTGRTKGNTIYF
TGTGCCAGCACGACAGGGCGAACCAAAGGAAACACCATATATTTT
>TRBV19|TRBJ2-7|TRBD2|-
CASSISGGIHEQYF
TGTGCCAGTAGTATAAGCGGGGGGATCCACGAGCAGTACTTC
>TRBV5-6|TRBJ1-4|TRBD1|-
CASSRQGSANEKLFF
TGTGCCAGCAGCCGACAGGGATCGGCTAATGAAAAACTGTTTTTT
>TRBV28|TRBJ2-6|-|few
CASSLDGLVSGANVLTF
TGTGCCAGCAGTTTAGACGGATTAGTCTCTGGGGCCAACGTCCTGACTTTC
>TRBV6-6|TRBJ1-1|-|-
CASSGGDTEAFF
TGTGCCAGCAGCGGGGGGGACACTGAAGCTTTCTTT
>TRBV20-1|TRBJ1-1|-|-
CSARRVPEAFF
TGCAGTGCTAGGAGGGTTCCTGAAGCTTTCTTT
>TRBV5-6|TRBJ2-2|TRBD1|-
CASSLKTQGAITGELFF
TGTGCCAGCAGCTTAAAGACACAGGGGGCGATCACCGGGGAGCTGTTTTTT
>TRBV19|TRBJ1-6|TRBD1|few
CASTTGTGLSPLHF
TGTGCCAGTACCACCGGGACAGGGCTGTCACCCCTCCACTTT
>TRBV6-1|TRBJ1-2|-|-
CASIGTSSSYGYTF
TGTGCCAGCATCGGGACATCCAGCTCCTATGGCTACACCTTC
>TRBV7-3|TRBJ1-1|-|-
CASTRSSGGSSTEAFF
TGTGCCAGCACCCGAAGTAGTGGTGGAAGCTCAACTGAAGCTTTCTTT
>TRBV4-3|TRBJ2-5|-|-
CASSQPGTGETQYF
TGCGCCAGCAGCCAACCTGGGACCGGGGAGACCCAGTACTTC
>TRBV10-3|TRBJ2-7|TRBD1|-
CAISDQGQASSYEQYF
TGTGCCATCAGTGACCAGGGACAGGCGAGCTCCTACGAGCAGTACTTC
>TRBV10-3|TRBJ1-2|TRBD1|-
CAISPTGGNYGYTF
TGTGCCATCAGCCCGACAGGGGGAAACTATGGCTACACCTTC